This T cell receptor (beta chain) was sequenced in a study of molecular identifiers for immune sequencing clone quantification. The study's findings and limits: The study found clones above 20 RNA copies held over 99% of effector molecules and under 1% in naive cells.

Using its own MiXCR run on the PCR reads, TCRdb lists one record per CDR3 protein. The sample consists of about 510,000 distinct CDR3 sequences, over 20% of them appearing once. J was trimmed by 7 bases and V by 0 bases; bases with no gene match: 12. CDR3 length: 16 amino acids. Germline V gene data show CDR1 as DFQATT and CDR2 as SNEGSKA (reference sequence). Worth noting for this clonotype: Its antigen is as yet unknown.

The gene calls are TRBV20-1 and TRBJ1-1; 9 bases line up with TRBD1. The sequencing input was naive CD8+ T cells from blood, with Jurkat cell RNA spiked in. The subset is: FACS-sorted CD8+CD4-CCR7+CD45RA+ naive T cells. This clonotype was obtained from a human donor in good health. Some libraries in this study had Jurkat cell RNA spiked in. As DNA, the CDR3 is TGCAGTGCTAGAGATCTTTTGGGACAGGGTTATGTTGAAGCTTTCTTT. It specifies CSARDLLGQGYVEAFF.